These T cell receptor beta chains were read from a single sample in a study of identical twins. MiXCR was run by TCRdb on the 5' RACE reads, yielding one entry per CDR3 protein. The sample lists about 240,000 distinct CDR3 sequences, over 9.5% seen once, with roughly 4% in the top ten. These data also formed part of another study, on yellow fever vaccine responses in identical twins.

Sequenced input: memory (CD45RO+) T cells sorted from blood. Receptors originate from a woman younger than 30 in good health. Each CDR3 is given with its conserved first and last residue. A D gene is named only where the DNA matches it firmly. Part of the rows lack a size; the others show once, few, many or a class for expanded clones.

v_call: TRBV20-1; d_call: TRBD2; j_call: TRBJ2-1; clone_size: medium-sized; cdr3_aa: CSARSISGGPKNEQFF; cdr3_nt: TGCAGTGCTAGATCTATCAGCGGGGGGCCTAAGAATGAGCAGTTCTTC
v_call: TRBV20-1; d_call: .; j_call: TRBJ2-3; clone_size: .; cdr3_aa: CSARSVSGRSTDTQYF; cdr3_nt: TGCAGTGCTAGAAGCGTAAGCGGACGAAGCACAGATACGCAGTATTTT
v_call: TRBV2; d_call: TRBD2; j_call: TRBJ2-1; clone_size: few; cdr3_aa: CASSVGYSWTSDEQFF; cdr3_nt: TGTGCCAGCAGCGTGGGGTATTCCTGGACTAGCGATGAGCAGTTCTTC
v_call: TRBV7-2; d_call: .; j_call: TRBJ1-1; clone_size: .; cdr3_aa: CASSFPGAGTEAFF; cdr3_nt: TGTGCCAGCAGCTTTCCAGGGGCGGGCACTGAAGCTTTCTTT
v_call: TRBV4-2; d_call: TRBD2; j_call: TRBJ2-1; clone_size: .; cdr3_aa: CASSEGTGTSGGNNEQFF; cdr3_nt: TGTGCCAGCAGCGAGGGAACCGGGACTAGCGGGGGTAACAATGAGCAGTTCTTC
v_call: TRBV11-2; d_call: TRBD2; j_call: TRBJ2-1; clone_size: few; cdr3_aa: CASSNNGLAGGHEQFF; cdr3_nt: TGTGCCAGCAGCAACAATGGGCTAGCGGGAGGCCATGAGCAGTTCTTC
v_call: TRBV6-5; d_call: .; j_call: TRBJ2-1; clone_size: many; cdr3_aa: CASSYKAEQFF; cdr3_nt: TGTGCCAGCAGTTACAAAGCGGAGCAGTTCTTC
v_call: TRBV12-3/TRBV12-4; d_call: .; j_call: TRBJ2-1; clone_size: many; cdr3_aa: CASSLSSSYNEQFF; cdr3_nt: TGCGCCAGCAGCTTGAGCTCGTCCTACAATGAGCAGTTCTTC
v_call: TRBV20-1; d_call: .; j_call: TRBJ2-7; clone_size: .; cdr3_aa: CSARETLVHHEQYF; cdr3_nt: TGCAGTGCTAGGGAGACACTGGTCCACCACGAGCAGTACTTC
v_call: TRBV7-9; d_call: .; j_call: TRBJ2-7; clone_size: few; cdr3_aa: CASCGEYEQYF; cdr3_nt: TGTGCCAGTTGCGGGGAGTACGAGCAGTACTTC
v_call: TRBV7-9; d_call: TRBD1; j_call: TRBJ2-1; clone_size: .; cdr3_aa: CASSLVLRDRGYNEQFF; cdr3_nt: TGTGCCAGCAGCTTAGTATTGCGGGACAGGGGTTACAATGAGCAGTTCTTC
v_call: TRBV5-1; d_call: TRBD2; j_call: TRBJ2-5; clone_size: .; cdr3_aa: CASSPAGLAGERETQYF; cdr3_nt: TGCGCCAGCAGCCCCGCCGGACTAGCGGGGGAGCGGGAGACCCAGTACTTC
v_call: TRBV28; d_call: .; j_call: TRBJ2-1; clone_size: .; cdr3_aa: CASSFPEGEGYNEQFF; cdr3_nt: TGTGCCAGCAGTTTTCCGGAGGGCGAGGGCTACAATGAGCAGTTCTTC
v_call: TRBV11-1; d_call: TRBD2; j_call: TRBJ2-4; clone_size: few; cdr3_aa: CASSSLTSGGYAKNIQYF; cdr3_nt: TGTGCCAGCAGCTCCTTGACTAGCGGGGGTTATGCCAAAAACATTCAGTACTTC
v_call: TRBV5-1; d_call: .; j_call: TRBJ2-1; clone_size: many; cdr3_aa: CASSIESPAYNEQFF; cdr3_nt: TGCGCCAGCAGCATAGAAAGCCCTGCCTACAATGAGCAGTTCTTC
v_call: TRBV15; d_call: TRBD1; j_call: TRBJ2-5; clone_size: many; cdr3_aa: CATSRGGQGQETQYF; cdr3_nt: TGTGCCACCAGCAGAGGCGGACAGGGCCAAGAGACCCAGTACTTC
v_call: TRBV7-8; d_call: .; j_call: TRBJ2-1; clone_size: many; cdr3_aa: CASSLRQNRYNEQFF; cdr3_nt: TGTGCCAGCAGCTTACGACAGAACCGCTACAATGAGCAGTTCTTC
v_call: TRBV7-8; d_call: .; j_call: TRBJ2-1; clone_size: few; cdr3_aa: CASSFGTDNEQFF; cdr3_nt: TGTGCCAGCAGCTTTGGGACGGACAATGAGCAGTTCTTC
v_call: TRBV30; d_call: TRBD2; j_call: TRBJ2-3; clone_size: once; cdr3_aa: CAWERGGTDTQYF; cdr3_nt: TGTGCCTGGGAGCGGGGGGGAACAGATACGCAGTATTTT
v_call: TRBV12-3/TRBV12-4; d_call: .; j_call: TRBJ2-7; clone_size: many; cdr3_aa: CASSSNLVYEQYF; cdr3_nt: TGTGCCAGCAGTTCCAATCTAGTCTACGAGCAGTACTTC
v_call: TRBV30; d_call: .; j_call: TRBJ1-1; clone_size: few; cdr3_aa: CAWTGAAPRREAFF; cdr3_nt: TGTGCCTGGACAGGGGCCGCGCCGCGGAGGGAAGCTTTCTTT
v_call: TRBV21-1; d_call: .; j_call: TRBJ2-1; clone_size: .; cdr3_aa: CASSKLEREGLNEQFF; cdr3_nt: TGTGCCAGCAGCAAATTAGAGCGGGAGGGCCTTAATGAGCAGTTCTTC
v_call: TRBV15; d_call: .; j_call: TRBJ2-4; clone_size: many; cdr3_aa: CATSRDGMTKNIQYF; cdr3_nt: TGTGCCACCAGCAGGGATGGGATGACCAAAAACATTCAGTACTTC
v_call: TRBV20-1; d_call: TRBD1; j_call: TRBJ2-1; clone_size: many; cdr3_aa: CSARRGPGSYNEQFF; cdr3_nt: TGCAGTGCTAGAAGGGGGCCAGGATCTTACAATGAGCAGTTCTTC
v_call: TRBV20-1; d_call: TRBD2; j_call: TRBJ2-1; clone_size: few; cdr3_aa: CSASPTAGASYNEQFF; cdr3_nt: TGCAGTGCTAGTCCGACCGCGGGAGCGTCCTACAATGAGCAGTTCTTC
v_call: TRBV3-1; d_call: .; j_call: TRBJ2-6; clone_size: once; cdr3_aa: CASSRGTPGANVLTF; cdr3_nt: TGTGCCAGCAGCCGAGGGACGCCTGGGGCCAACGTCCTGACTTTC
v_call: TRBV12-3/TRBV12-4; d_call: .; j_call: TRBJ2-5; clone_size: many; cdr3_aa: CASSPRETQYF; cdr3_nt: TGTGCCAGCAGCCCTCGGGAGACCCAGTACTTC
v_call: TRBV11-2; d_call: TRBD1; j_call: TRBJ2-3; clone_size: few; cdr3_aa: CASSLGTAKKVGTDTQYF; cdr3_nt: TGTGCCAGCAGCCTTGGGACAGCGAAGAAAGTGGGCACAGATACGCAGTATTTT
v_call: TRBV6-2/TRBV6-3; d_call: .; j_call: TRBJ1-5; clone_size: many; cdr3_aa: CASSYRGDQPQHF; cdr3_nt: TGTGCCAGCAGTTACCGGGGGGATCAGCCCCAGCATTTT
v_call: TRBV6-1; d_call: .; j_call: TRBJ1-1; clone_size: .; cdr3_aa: CASSEGEGRAFF; cdr3_nt: TGTGCCAGCAGTGAAGGAGAGGGACGCGCTTTCTTT
v_call: TRBV6-2/TRBV6-3; d_call: .; j_call: TRBJ2-1; clone_size: many; cdr3_aa: CASVADSYNEQFF; cdr3_nt: TGTGCCAGCGTAGCGGATTCCTACAATGAGCAGTTCTTC
v_call: TRBV28; d_call: .; j_call: TRBJ2-7; clone_size: few; cdr3_aa: CASRSLVATGEQYF; cdr3_nt: TGTGCCAGCAGGTCCTTGGTGGCCACGGGGGAGCAGTACTTC
v_call: TRBV18; d_call: TRBD1; j_call: TRBJ1-6; clone_size: .; cdr3_aa: CASSLDRANNSPLHF; cdr3_nt: TGTGCCAGCTCACTCGACAGGGCTAATAATTCACCCCTCCACTTT
v_call: TRBV30; d_call: TRBD1; j_call: TRBJ2-7; clone_size: .; cdr3_aa: CAWSGDRRREQYF; cdr3_nt: TGTGCCTGGAGTGGGGACAGGCGTCGGGAGCAGTACTTC
v_call: TRBV7-2; d_call: TRBD1; j_call: TRBJ2-3; clone_size: .; cdr3_aa: CASSPSGQSYTDTQYF; cdr3_nt: TGTGCCAGCAGCCCGTCGGGACAGAGCTACACAGATACGCAGTATTTT
v_call: TRBV20-1; d_call: .; j_call: TRBJ2-1; clone_size: .; cdr3_aa: CSARDSVYNEQFF; cdr3_nt: TGCAGTGCGAGGGACTCGGTATACAATGAGCAGTTCTTC
v_call: TRBV7-2; d_call: TRBD2; j_call: TRBJ2-1; clone_size: few; cdr3_aa: CASRHASGNEQFF; cdr3_nt: TGTGCCAGCAGACACGCTAGCGGCAATGAGCAGTTCTTC
v_call: TRBV28; d_call: .; j_call: TRBJ1-2; clone_size: few; cdr3_aa: CASMSNYGYTF; cdr3_nt: TGTGCCAGCATGTCTAACTATGGCTACACCTTC
v_call: TRBV20-1; d_call: .; j_call: TRBJ2-4; clone_size: .; cdr3_aa: CSARPGSDIQHF; cdr3_nt: TGCAGTGCTAGACCAGGGTCCGACATTCAGCACTTC
v_call: TRBV6-5; d_call: .; j_call: TRBJ1-1; clone_size: .; cdr3_aa: CASSSWDTEAFF; cdr3_nt: TGTGCCAGCAGTTCCTGGGACACTGAAGCTTTCTTT
v_call: TRBV4-1; d_call: TRBD2; j_call: TRBJ2-4; clone_size: .; cdr3_aa: CASSQDLAGGGGSKNIQYF; cdr3_nt: TGCGCCAGCAGCCAAGATCTGGCCGGCGGGGGAGGTTCCAAAAACATTCAGTACTTC
v_call: TRBV11-2; d_call: .; j_call: TRBJ2-5; clone_size: .; cdr3_aa: CASSSAGQPQETQYF; cdr3_nt: TGTGCCAGCAGCTCAGCCGGACAGCCCCAAGAGACCCAGTACTTC
v_call: TRBV7-9; d_call: .; j_call: TRBJ1-4; clone_size: many; cdr3_aa: CASSPRTPEDEKLFF; cdr3_nt: TGTGCCAGCAGCCCCAGGACTCCTGAGGATGAAAAACTGTTTTTT
v_call: TRBV20-1; d_call: TRBD2; j_call: TRBJ2-1; clone_size: few; cdr3_aa: CSAAIPRGAGNEQFF; cdr3_nt: TGCAGTGCTGCAATCCCGCGGGGGGCCGGCAATGAGCAGTTCTTC
v_call: TRBV20-1; d_call: .; j_call: TRBJ1-5; clone_size: few; cdr3_aa: CSARDGDQPQHF; cdr3_nt: TGCAGTGCTAGAGACGGTGATCAGCCCCAGCATTTT
v_call: TRBV20-1; d_call: .; j_call: TRBJ2-7; clone_size: .; cdr3_aa: CSAREEGRGYEQYF; cdr3_nt: TGCAGTGCTAGAGAGGAGGGAAGAGGTTACGAGCAGTACTTC
v_call: TRBV24-1; d_call: TRBD1; j_call: TRBJ2-1; clone_size: many; cdr3_aa: CGTGSYNEQFF; cdr3_nt: TGTGGGACAGGGAGTTACAATGAGCAGTTCTTC
v_call: TRBV27; d_call: TRBD1; j_call: TRBJ2-3; clone_size: few; cdr3_aa: CASSLTGDRVQDTQYF; cdr3_nt: TGTGCCAGCAGTTTAACGGGCGACAGGGTGCAAGATACGCAGTATTTT
v_call: TRBV27; d_call: TRBD1; j_call: TRBJ2-7; clone_size: .; cdr3_aa: CASSFARGQGPYEQYF; cdr3_nt: TGTGCCAGCAGTTTTGCCCGCGGACAGGGTCCCTACGAGCAGTACTTC
v_call: TRBV30; d_call: TRBD1; j_call: TRBJ2-6; clone_size: .; cdr3_aa: CAWGTGSGANVLTF; cdr3_nt: TGTGCCTGGGGGACAGGGTCTGGGGCCAACGTCCTGACTTTC
v_call: TRBV28; d_call: TRBD2; j_call: TRBJ2-2; clone_size: .; cdr3_aa: CASSFGTSGPTGELFF; cdr3_nt: TGTGCCAGCAGTTTTGGGACTAGCGGACCCACCGGGGAGCTGTTTTTT
v_call: TRBV7-2; d_call: TRBD2; j_call: TRBJ2-5; clone_size: .; cdr3_aa: CASSLLAGGRETQYF; cdr3_nt: TGTGCCAGCAGTCTTCTAGCGGGAGGACGAGAGACCCAGTACTTC
v_call: TRBV29-1; d_call: .; j_call: TRBJ2-3; clone_size: few; cdr3_aa: CSVDPPVDTQYF; cdr3_nt: TGCAGCGTCGACCCCCCGGTGGATACGCAGTATTTT
v_call: TRBV7-9; d_call: .; j_call: TRBJ1-1; clone_size: many; cdr3_aa: CASSSRQDTEAFF; cdr3_nt: TGTGCCAGCAGCTCCAGACAGGACACTGAAGCTTTCTTT
v_call: TRBV21-1; d_call: .; j_call: TRBJ2-5; clone_size: few; cdr3_aa: CASSRNGLAPIVETQYF; cdr3_nt: TGTGCCAGCAGCCGAAACGGTCTAGCGCCAATCGTAGAGACCCAGTACTTC
v_call: TRBV29-1; d_call: TRBD2; j_call: TRBJ2-5; clone_size: few; cdr3_aa: CSVAASGETQYF; cdr3_nt: TGCAGCGTTGCGGCTAGCGGAGAGACCCAGTACTTC
v_call: TRBV18; d_call: .; j_call: TRBJ1-2; clone_size: .; cdr3_aa: CASSPGRDILGDGYTF; cdr3_nt: TGTGCCAGCTCACCAGGTCGGGACATCTTGGGCGATGGCTACACCTTC
v_call: TRBV6-2/TRBV6-3; d_call: .; j_call: TRBJ2-5; clone_size: .; cdr3_aa: CASSSRQAYRETQYF; cdr3_nt: TGTGCCAGCAGTTCCAGACAGGCCTACAGGGAGACCCAGTACTTC